The rows below give T cell receptor beta chains drawn from one sample of a study of T cell responses to AZD1222 COVID-19 vaccine. This table comes from immunoSEQ multiplex PCR, and its TCRdb copy is limited to in-frame clones, with some not included. The sample has about 170,000 clones, more than 80% seen once. The sequenced sample was peripheral blood, obtained on day 0 of AZD1222 vaccination. The receptors shown here come from an adult in good health. CDR3s include the opening cysteine and the closing phenylalanine or tryptophan. Each record gives: V gene, clone size, J gene, D gene, CDR3 DNA, CDR3 protein. D genes are given only for firm matches. Size is stated for part of the rows, as once, few or many counts, or as a class when the clone is expanded.

v_call: TRBV28
clone_size: NA
j_call: TRBJ1-6
d_call: NA
cdr3_nt: TGTGCCACTGGGGATTCACCCCTCCACTTT
cdr3_aa: CATGDSPLHF

v_call: TRBV9
clone_size: NA
j_call: TRBJ2-1
d_call: TRBD2
cdr3_nt: TGTGCCAGCAGCGTTCCAGCGGGAGGGCCTAGAGGTGAGCAGTTCTTC
cdr3_aa: CASSVPAGGPRGEQFF

v_call: TRBV2
clone_size: few
j_call: TRBJ2-7
d_call: NA
cdr3_nt: TGTGCCAGCAGTGATCGTGTCGGTCGGACAACCTACGAGCAGTACTTC
cdr3_aa: CASSDRVGRTTYEQYF

v_call: TRBV6-5
clone_size: NA
j_call: TRBJ2-1
d_call: NA
cdr3_nt: TGTGCCAGCAGTTATGATGACAGCTCCTACAATGAGCAGTTCTTC
cdr3_aa: CASSYDDSSYNEQFF

v_call: TRBV6-5
clone_size: NA
j_call: TRBJ1-1
d_call: NA
cdr3_nt: TGTGCCAGCAGTTACTCTACGGGGCGTGGCACTGAAGCTTTCTTT
cdr3_aa: CASSYSTGRGTEAFF

v_call: TRBV2
clone_size: NA
j_call: TRBJ2-5
d_call: NA
cdr3_nt: TGTGCCAGTAGAGGACCGATAGAGACCCAGTACTTC
cdr3_aa: CASRGPIETQYF

v_call: TRBV5-4
clone_size: NA
j_call: TRBJ1-2
d_call: NA
cdr3_nt: TGTGCCAGCAGCGCATTGGTAGCTAACTATGGCTACACCTTC
cdr3_aa: CASSALVANYGYTF

v_call: TRBV5-1
clone_size: NA
j_call: TRBJ2-1
d_call: TRBD2
cdr3_nt: TGCGCCAGCAGCCCAAGGGGAACTAGCGGGGATACAACCTACAATGAGCAGTTCTTC
cdr3_aa: CASSPRGTSGDTTYNEQFF

v_call: TRBV7-9
clone_size: NA
j_call: TRBJ2-3
d_call: TRBD2
cdr3_nt: TGTGCCAGCAGCTTATGGGGTAGCGGGACCCCCCACACAGATACGCAGTATTTT
cdr3_aa: CASSLWGSGTPHTDTQYF

v_call: TRBV21-1
clone_size: NA
j_call: TRBJ1-6
d_call: NA
cdr3_nt: TGTGCCAGCAGGGACGACAGAGGATTT
cdr3_aa: CASRDDRGF

v_call: TRBV4-1
clone_size: NA
j_call: TRBJ2-1
d_call: NA
cdr3_nt: TGCGCCAGCAGCCAAGAACACCGTGTTCGCTCCTCCTACAATGAGCAGTTCTTC
cdr3_aa: CASSQEHRVRSSYNEQFF

v_call: TRBV10-3
clone_size: few
j_call: TRBJ2-7
d_call: TRBD1
cdr3_nt: TGTGCCATCAGTTACGGACAGGGCCCCTACGAGCAGTACTTC
cdr3_aa: CAISYGQGPYEQYF

v_call: TRBV11-1
clone_size: NA
j_call: TRBJ1-2
d_call: TRBD1
cdr3_nt: TGTGCCAGCAGCTTTAAGGACAGGGACGATTACACCTTC
cdr3_aa: CASSFKDRDDYTF

v_call: TRBV3-1/TRBV3-2
clone_size: few
j_call: TRBJ2-5
d_call: TRBD1
cdr3_nt: TGTGCCAGCAGCCAGGGGACAGGGAGAGAGACCCAGTACTTC
cdr3_aa: CASSQGTGRETQYF

v_call: TRBV5-1
clone_size: NA
j_call: TRBJ2-7
d_call: NA
cdr3_nt: TGCGCCAGCAGAAGGCAGATTGATGGGTCCGAGCAGTACTTC
cdr3_aa: CASRRQIDGSEQYF

v_call: TRBV5-1
clone_size: once
j_call: TRBJ2-1
d_call: NA
cdr3_nt: TGCGCCAGCAGCTTGGCGGGAGTCAATGAGCAGTTCTTC
cdr3_aa: CASSLAGVNEQFF

v_call: TRBV5-6
clone_size: NA
j_call: TRBJ2-5
d_call: TRBD2
cdr3_nt: TGTGCCAGCAGCCGCCTGTCTGCGGGAGGGCCGGAGACCCAGTACTTC
cdr3_aa: CASSRLSAGGPETQYF

v_call: TRBV24-1
clone_size: NA
j_call: TRBJ2-1
d_call: TRBD1
cdr3_nt: TGTGCCACCAGTGGCCCGGGACAGGGGGGTAATAGCTCCTACAATGAGCAGTTCTTC
cdr3_aa: CATSGPGQGGNSSYNEQFF

v_call: TRBV30
clone_size: NA
j_call: TRBJ1-2
d_call: NA
cdr3_nt: TGTGCCTGGAGTTATCAGGGTCGGTATGGCTACACCTTC
cdr3_aa: CAWSYQGRYGYTF

v_call: TRBV12-5
clone_size: NA
j_call: TRBJ2-7
d_call: NA
cdr3_nt: TGTGCTAGTGGGATGGGACATACTTCCTACGAGCAGTACTTC
cdr3_aa: CASGMGHTSYEQYF

v_call: TRBV5-5
clone_size: NA
j_call: TRBJ2-3
d_call: NA
cdr3_nt: TGTGCCAGCAGCCCCCACAGGTGGGGAACGGATACGCAGTATTTT
cdr3_aa: CASSPHRWGTDTQYF

v_call: TRBV6-5
clone_size: NA
j_call: TRBJ1-1
d_call: NA
cdr3_nt: TGTGCCAGCAGTTACTTCGGGAACACTGAAGCTTTCTTT
cdr3_aa: CASSYFGNTEAFF

v_call: TRBV9
clone_size: NA
j_call: TRBJ2-2
d_call: TRBD2
cdr3_nt: TGTGCCAGCACTTCAGCGGGAAAGACGAACACCGGGGAGCTGTTTTTT
cdr3_aa: CASTSAGKTNTGELFF

v_call: TRBV29-1
clone_size: NA
j_call: TRBJ1-2
d_call: NA
cdr3_nt: TGCAGCGTTGTGACAGCGCATAACTATGGCTACACCTTC
cdr3_aa: CSVVTAHNYGYTF

v_call: TRBV18
clone_size: few
j_call: TRBJ1-2
d_call: NA
cdr3_nt: TGTGCCAGCTCACCGGGGGATGGCTACACCTTC
cdr3_aa: CASSPGDGYTF

v_call: TRBV10-3
clone_size: NA
j_call: TRBJ2-7
d_call: TRBD1
cdr3_nt: TGTGCCATCAGTGACCTCGACAGGGGAGGCGAGCAGTACTTC
cdr3_aa: CAISDLDRGGEQYF

v_call: TRBV7-2
clone_size: NA
j_call: TRBJ1-5
d_call: NA
cdr3_nt: TGTGCCAGCAGCTTGCAGTACGGTAATCAGCCCCAGCATTTT
cdr3_aa: CASSLQYGNQPQHF

v_call: TRBV5-1
clone_size: NA
j_call: TRBJ2-4
d_call: NA
cdr3_nt: TGCGCCAGCAGCCCTCTGGGCAAGGTAAACATTCAGTACTTC
cdr3_aa: CASSPLGKVNIQYF

v_call: TRBV10-2
clone_size: NA
j_call: TRBJ1-1
d_call: TRBD1
cdr3_nt: TGCGCCAGCAGTCGTACAGGGGGCATCGGTCGTAGCACTGAAGCTTTCTTT
cdr3_aa: CASSRTGGIGRSTEAFF

v_call: TRBV18
clone_size: NA
j_call: TRBJ1-2
d_call: NA
cdr3_nt: TGTGCCAGCTCTGGACCGGGCTACACCTTC
cdr3_aa: CASSGPGYTF

v_call: TRBV30
clone_size: NA
j_call: TRBJ2-5
d_call: TRBD1
cdr3_nt: TGTGCCTGGACAGGGGGCAGAGAGACCCAGTACTTC
cdr3_aa: CAWTGGRETQYF

v_call: TRBV12-5
clone_size: NA
j_call: TRBJ1-3
d_call: NA
cdr3_nt: TGTGCTAGTGGTTGGACGTCTAAAGGAAACACCATATATTTT
cdr3_aa: CASGWTSKGNTIYF

v_call: TRBV10-3
clone_size: NA
j_call: TRBJ2-5
d_call: NA
cdr3_nt: TGTGCCATCAGTGAGTCGACGGAGACCCAGTACTTC
cdr3_aa: CAISESTETQYF

v_call: TRBV18
clone_size: NA
j_call: TRBJ2-1
d_call: TRBD2
cdr3_nt: TGTGCCAGCTCACCGATTCTAGCGGGGGTACATGAGCAGTTCTTC
cdr3_aa: CASSPILAGVHEQFF

v_call: TRBV12-3/TRBV12-4
clone_size: NA
j_call: TRBJ1-1
d_call: TRBD1
cdr3_nt: TGTGCCAGCAGAGACAGGGGGAACACTGAAGCTTTCTTT
cdr3_aa: CASRDRGNTEAFF

v_call: TRBV4-1
clone_size: NA
j_call: TRBJ2-2
d_call: TRBD2
cdr3_nt: TGCGCCAGCAGCCCCGAGCGGGGAGGTGCCGGGGAGCTGTTTTTT
cdr3_aa: CASSPERGGAGELFF

v_call: TRBV14
clone_size: NA
j_call: TRBJ1-3
d_call: NA
cdr3_nt: TGTGCCAGCAGCCGGCGAGACGATCGTCGCTCTGGAAACACCATATATTTT
cdr3_aa: CASSRRDDRRSGNTIYF